The source of this TCR beta chain is a study of OX40 agonist ivuxolimab in advanced cancers. Germline assignment: CDR1 KGHSH and CDR2 LQKENI. The CDR3 has 13 amino acids. Autoimmune disease history or systemic immunosuppression disqualified patients. Blood specimens came from baseline, cycle 4 day 1, and cycle 7 day 1. Sequencing used immunoSEQ multiplex PCR; TCRdb keeps in-frame clones, though not all of them. The sample lists over 60,000 clones; roughly 87% were seen once. The chain has TRBV18 and TRBJ2-5, with D tentatively TRBD2 (6 bases). The J call may be mistaken, given a closer DNA end match to TRBJ2-7. This clonotype originated in an adult with an advanced solid tumor such as melanoma, head and neck, liver or kidney cancer. The source was CD4+ or CD8+ T cells sorted from blood, collected in a trial of the OX40 agonist ivuxolimab. DNA for the CDR3: TGTGCCAGCTCATATAGGGAGGACTACGAGCAGTACTTC. The encoded protein is CASSYREDYEQYF.